The rows below give T cell receptor beta chains drawn from one sample of a study of neoadjuvant anti-PD-1 for oral cavity cancer. TCRdb keeps only in-frame clones here, not all; method: immunoSEQ multiplex PCR. The profile shows around 14,000 clones, about three quarters of them singletons. The sample was PBMCs, taken before nivolumab (anti-PD-1) treatment. Every receptor here comes from a person aged 35-79 years with oral cavity squamous cell carcinoma. CDR3s include the opening cysteine and the closing phenylalanine or tryptophan. D genes are given only for firm matches. Size values are once, few and many counts, or a class for expanded clones, and some rows have none.

cdr3_nt,cdr3_aa,clone_size,j_call,d_call,v_call
TGTGCCAGCAGCCTAAAGAGGGACATAGGATTGACTGAAGCTTTCTTT,CASSLKRDIGLTEAFF,.,TRBJ1-1,.,TRBV7-9
TGTGCCAGCAGCTTAGATATCCGGGTAGGCGACACTGAAGCTTTCTTT,CASSLDIRVGDTEAFF,.,TRBJ1-1,.,TRBV11-3
TGCGCCAGCAGTAAGACAGAAAACAATGAGCAGTTCTTC,CASSKTENNEQFF,few,TRBJ2-1,.,TRBV10-1
TGTGCCAGCAGCCCCGGGATGAACACTGAAGCTTTCTTT,CASSPGMNTEAFF,few,TRBJ1-1,.,TRBV5-6
TGCGCCAGCAGCCAAGAGGCTAGCGGGGTCTATCTTCCCTACGAGCAGTACTTC,CASSQEASGVYLPYEQYF,.,TRBJ2-7,TRBD2,TRBV4-1
TGTGCCATCAGTGGATTTTCGGCCATCCGTGGGGAGCCTTTCTTT,CAISGFSAIRGEPFF,few,TRBJ1-1,.,TRBV10-3
TGTGCCAGCAGCCAAAACGGGGGAAGTGGCACTGAAGCTTTCTTT,CASSQNGGSGTEAFF,once,TRBJ1-1,.,TRBV14
TGTGCCAGCAGCGTAGGGACTAGATATTCGGGCGGTGAGACCCAGTACTTC,CASSVGTRYSGGETQYF,.,TRBJ2-5,TRBD2,TRBV9
TGTGCCAGCAGCTTCCCCTTCCCGGGGGCCTCCACCGGGGAGCTGTTTTTT,CASSFPFPGASTGELFF,.,TRBJ2-2,.,TRBV7-9
TGTGCCAGCAGCGTGGGACAGGCGAACTCTGGAAACACCATATATTTT,CASSVGQANSGNTIYF,once,TRBJ1-3,TRBD1,TRBV2
TGTGCCAGCAGTGAGACCTACAGGGAAACTAGCGGGAGTCGCAACAATGAGCAGTTCTTC,CASSETYRETSGSRNNEQFF,once,TRBJ2-1,TRBD2,TRBV6-1
TGTGCCAGCAGCGTAGGGCGGGGCACAGATACGCAGTATTTT,CASSVGRGTDTQYF,.,TRBJ2-3,.,TRBV9
TGCGCCAGCAGTCTGGCCAGCGGGAGGGGACAATACAATGAGCAGTTCTTC,CASSLASGRGQYNEQFF,.,TRBJ2-1,TRBD2,TRBV5-1
TGTGCCAGCAGCTTAGGCCCAGGGGAAAGCTATGGCTACACCTTC,CASSLGPGESYGYTF,.,TRBJ1-2,.,TRBV7-9
TGCAGCGTTGAAGATCTCGGGTTTCGAGCTTTCTTT,CSVEDLGFRAFF,.,TRBJ1-1,.,TRBV29-1
TGTGCCATCAGTGAGTCTATTAGGAGTTTTGGGGAGCTGTTTTTT,CAISESIRSFGELFF,.,TRBJ2-2,.,TRBV10-3
TGTGCCAGCAGTTTATATCTCTTTGGGACAGGGGGCGACTCCAATAGCAATCAGCCCCAGCATTTT,CASSLYLFGTGGDSNSNQPQHF,few,TRBJ1-5,TRBD1,TRBV28
TGTGCCACCAGCAGAGCTACCGGTGGCTACGAGCAGTACTTC,CATSRATGGYEQYF,.,TRBJ2-7,.,TRBV15
TGCGCCAGCAGCTTTCAGACAGGGGCGAGCGAGCAGTACTTC,CASSFQTGASEQYF,.,TRBJ2-7,TRBD1,TRBV5-1
TGTGCCAGCAGCCAAGATCATGTGGGGGTGGCCAAAAACATTCAGTACTTC,CASSQDHVGVAKNIQYF,.,TRBJ2-4,.,TRBV4-2